The 16 T cell receptor beta chains presented below share a single source sample, sequenced in a study of cytomegalovirus exposure and HLA in healthy donors. Both 60 Vbeta primers and 13 Jbeta primers went into the PCR. TCRdb keeps only in-frame clones here, not all; method: immunoSEQ multiplex PCR. Of under 200,000 clones in the sample, roughly 85% were seen once. The sequenced sample consisted of PBMCs. The receptor set was obtained from a man in his forties or fifties in good health and CMV-seronegative.

V and J are TRBV7-9 and TRBJ1-2; possibly TRBD1 for D (6 bases). CDR1 SEHNR and CDR2 FQNEAQ come from the germline V gene (reference sequence). This CDR3 is 12 amino acids long. Trimming shortened V by 5 bases and J by 6 bases, and 10 bases separated the two germline ends. The CDR3 DNA follows: TGTGCCAGCAGCATACAGGGTGATGGCTACACCTTC. Its protein is CASSIQGDGYTF.

In this sample, this clone turned up once. The CDR3 spells CASSYRSGSGEQYF. The CDR3 DNA reads TGTGCCAGCAGTTACCGGAGCGGGAGTGGGGAGCAGTACTTC. The chain couples TRBV6-5 to TRBJ2-7; the match to TRBD2 covers 8 bases. V lost 2 bases and J lost 7; bases outside the gene matches: 7. CDR3 length: 14 amino acids. CDR1 MNHEY and CDR2 SVGAGI come from the germline V gene.

The rearrangement joins TRBV29-1 to TRBJ2-5, with D possibly matching TRBD2 (6 bases). The last part of the DNA fits TRBJ2-7 better; the J call may be wrong. The CDR3 sequence is 14 residues long. Germline loops: CDR1 SQVTM, CDR2 ANQGSEA. In nucleotides, the CDR3 is TGCAGCGTTGAGGGCGGGACGGACCCCTACGAGCAGTACTTC. Its translation is CSVEGGTDPYEQYF.

The genes are TRBV15 and TRBJ2-5, with D maybe TRBD1 (5 bases). Gene TRBJ2-7 matches the end of the DNA better, so the J call may be wrong. Germline V gene sequence: CDR1 LNHNV, CDR2 YYDKDF (reference sequence). This CDR3 is 14 amino acids long. DNA of the CDR3: TGTGCCACCAGCAGCTCAGGGCTCTCCTACGAGCAGTACTTC. Translating it yields CATSSSGLSYEQYF.

On this clone itself: One end of the junction fails to match germline, which may point to a read error. The rearrangement links TRBV6-1 to TRBJ2-4, with D maybe TRBD2 (6 bases). From germline, CDR1 is MNHNS and CDR2 SASEGT. The CDR3 contains 14 residues. As DNA, the CDR3 is TGTGCCAGCAGCTTCTTCGGGGGAAAAAACAGTCAGTACTTC. Translating gives CASSFFGGKNSQYF.

The V and J genes are TRBV6-1 and TRBJ1-2, with 7 bases aligning to TRBD1. Germline-derived CDR1 and CDR2 are MNHNS and SASEGT. Germline trimming cut 5 bases from V and 3 bases from J; bases unmatched to any gene: 3. The CDR3 is 13 residues long. CDR3 nucleotide sequence: TGTGCCAGCAGTATTACAGGGGACTATGGCTACACCTTC. Protein product: CASSITGDYGYTF.

This chain's CDR3 is CASSPRQAGAGYNEQFF. CDR3 DNA sequence: TGTGCCAGCAGCCCGCGACAGGCGGGAGCGGGGTACAATGAGCAGTTCTTC. The gene calls are TRBV9 and TRBJ2-1; D possibly corresponds to TRBD2 (7 bases). CDR1 is SGDLS, CDR2 YYNGEE, per germline. The ends were cut back, 4 bases at V and 4 bases at J, with 21 bases in the middle. The CDR3 loop spans 17 amino acids.

The chain uses TRBV7-9 and TRBJ2-7, with TRBD1 as a possible D gene (6 bases). The CDR3 length is 14 residues. V shed 1 base and J shed 2 bases, with 9 bases lying between them. Germline lookup yields CDR1 SEHNR and CDR2 FQNEAQ (reference sequence). The CDR3 DNA sequence: TGTGCCAGCAGCTTAGATGGGGGCGCCTACGAGCAGTACTTC. Translating it yields CASSLDGGAYEQYF.

J is TRBJ2-1 and V is TRBV6-6, with TRBD2 matching over 13 bases. V was clipped by 6 bases and J by 4 bases; unmatched bases: 6. Germline assignment: CDR1 MNHNY and CDR2 SVGAGI (reference sequence). This CDR3 spans 16 amino acids. DNA of the CDR3: TGTGCCAGCAGAATCGGGACTAGCGGGACTTACAATGAGCAGTTCTTC. Translating it yields CASRIGTSGTYNEQFF.

This chain connects TRBV4-1 to TRBJ1-4, with 7 bases identical to TRBD1. The trim removed 0 bases at V and 7 bases at J, leaving 8 bases unmatched. CDR1 is MGHRA and CDR2 is YSYEKL in the germline V gene. The CDR3 covers 16 residues. The CDR3 coding sequence is TGCGCCAGCAGCCAAGATGGCGCCTACAGGGGTGAAAAACTGTTTTTT. This translates into CASSQDGAYRGEKLFF.

This clone showed up just a few times. The J gene is TRBJ2-5, the V gene TRBV28, with 9 bases identical to TRBD1. The closer fit of TRBJ2-7 to the DNA end suggests the J call may be wrong. This CDR3 has 15 amino acids. Germline values: CDR1 MDHEN, CDR2 SYDVKM. Here the CDR3 reads CASEPLGTGSIEQYF. CDR3 nucleotide sequence: TGTGCCAGCGAACCCCTCGGGACAGGGTCTATCGAGCAGTACTTC.

The table lists this clone with a few counts. The V call is TRBV11-2, the J call TRBJ2-3; D possibly corresponds to TRBD1 (5 bases). Germline CDR1 and CDR2: SGHAT and FQNNGV. CDR3 length: 16 amino acids. The V gene lost 0 bases and the J gene lost 1 base, with 11 bases spanning the gap. This CDR3 reads CASSLDSGAGTDTQYF. The CDR3 DNA follows: TGTGCCAGCAGCTTAGATAGTGGGGCTGGCACAGATACGCAGTATTTT.

The CDR3 here is CASSHQNQAGELFF. Written as DNA, the CDR3 is TGTGCCAGCAGCCACCAAAACCAGGCCGGGGAGCTGTTTTTT. This rearrangement joins TRBV4-2 to TRBJ2-2; no firm D call. Germline V gene data show CDR1 as LGHNA and CDR2 as YNFKEQ. V dropped 3 bases and J dropped 6 bases, with 11 bases sitting between them. The CDR3 contains 14 residues.

The chain has TRBV6-6 and TRBJ2-1; no reliable D call. This CDR3 has 13 residues. The V gene lost 7 bases and the J gene lost 5 bases, with 12 bases spanning the gap. Germline CDR1 and CDR2: MNHNY and SVGAGI (reference sequence). The CDR3: CASNLPQDNEQFF. The CDR3, as DNA: TGTGCCAGCAATCTTCCCCAGGACAATGAGCAGTTCTTC.

The DNA for the CDR3 is TGTGCCAGCAGCCACCGGACTAGCGGGAGAACCGCGGAGCAGTTCTTC. Translating gives CASSHRTSGRTAEQFF. This chain connects TRBV14 to TRBJ2-1; 13 bases agree with TRBD2. The CDR3 has 16 amino acids. Looked up from germline, CDR1 is SGHDN and CDR2 is FVKESK. The V and J ends lost 3 bases and 10 bases, in that order; junction bases with no gene match: 9. Combining the CDR3 with reference TRBV14 and TRBJ2-1 gives the whole variable domain EAGVTQFPSHSVIEKGQTVTLRCDPISGHDNLYWYRRVMGKEIKFLLHFVKESKQDESGMPNNRFLAERTGGTYSTLKVQPAELEDSGVYFCASSHRTSGRTAEQFFGPGTRLTVL.

To note about this clone: Other DNA sequences within the sample encode an identical CDR3. The chain carries TRBV5-4 and TRBJ2-1; 14 bases align to TRBD2. V gave up 3 bases and J gave up 9 bases; unmatched junction bases: 11. CDR3 length: 17 residues. Germline loops: CDR1 SGHNT, CDR2 YYREEE (reference sequence). The CDR3, as DNA: TGTGCCAGCAGCTGGGGACTAGCGGGAGTCCCATACGGTGAGCAGTTCTTC. This sequence encodes CASSWGLAGVPYGEQFF.